This is a list of T cell receptor beta chains from one sample in a study of post-analysis software for immune sequencing data. TCRdb analysed the PCR reads with MiXCR anew, one entry per CDR3 protein. Here the sample spans roughly 870,000 distinct CDR3 sequences, about 53% being singletons. Sample: blood. These receptors all stem from a girl between 5 and 17 years old with multiple sclerosis. Each CDR3 is given with its conserved first and last residue. Fields, in order: clone size, J gene, CDR3 length, D gene, V gene, CDR3 DNA, CDR3 protein. The D gene is left open where the match is weak. The size field is filled for only some rows; it gives once, few, many or a size class.

abundance: NA; j_gene: TRBJ2-3; len: 14; d_gene: TRBD2; v_gene: TRBV25-1; CDR3nt: TGTGCCAGCAGTGAGACGGGGGGTTGGGATACGCAGTATTTT; CDR3aa: CASSETGGWDTQYF
abundance: NA; j_gene: TRBJ2-1; len: 13; d_gene: NA; v_gene: TRBV6-5; CDR3nt: TGTGCCAGCAGTTACAGGGGAGGCGTGGAGCAGTTCTTC; CDR3aa: CASSYRGGVEQFF
abundance: NA; j_gene: TRBJ2-3; len: 17; d_gene: TRBD2; v_gene: TRBV7-3; CDR3nt: TGTGCCAGCAGCCCCCAAGCTAGCGGGGGCTTCACAGATACGCAGTATTTT; CDR3aa: CASSPQASGGFTDTQYF
abundance: few; j_gene: TRBJ2-7; len: 14; d_gene: NA; v_gene: TRBV4-2; CDR3nt: TGTGCCAGCAGCCAAGAGGGGCAGATCTACGAGCAGTACTTC; CDR3aa: CASSQEGQIYEQYF
abundance: NA; j_gene: TRBJ1-4; len: 13; d_gene: NA; v_gene: TRBV29-1; CDR3nt: TGCAGCGTTGAAGATGCGGCCAATGAAAAACTGTTTTTT; CDR3aa: CSVEDAANEKLFF
abundance: NA; j_gene: TRBJ2-7; len: 15; d_gene: NA; v_gene: TRBV30; CDR3nt: TGTGCCTGGAGTGATCTGAAAGCTAGGATCTACGAGCAGTACTTC; CDR3aa: CAWSDLKARIYEQYF
abundance: NA; j_gene: TRBJ1-5; len: 15; d_gene: NA; v_gene: TRBV7-2; CDR3nt: TGTGCCAGCAGCGATCGCGCGGTTAGCAATCAGCCCCAGCATTTT; CDR3aa: CASSDRAVSNQPQHF
abundance: NA; j_gene: TRBJ2-7; len: 16; d_gene: TRBD2; v_gene: TRBV6-1; CDR3nt: TGTGCCAGCAGTTGGGCACTAGCGGGGGAGCAATTCGAGCAGTACTTC; CDR3aa: CASSWALAGEQFEQYF
abundance: once; j_gene: TRBJ1-2; len: 12; d_gene: NA; v_gene: TRBV12-3/TRBV12-4; CDR3nt: TGTGCCAGCACCCAACAGGGATATGGCTACACCTTC; CDR3aa: CASTQQGYGYTF
abundance: few; j_gene: TRBJ2-7; len: 13; d_gene: NA; v_gene: TRBV20-1; CDR3nt: TGCAGTGCTACCCTTCCGGGTCTTTACGAGCAGTACTTC; CDR3aa: CSATLPGLYEQYF
abundance: few; j_gene: TRBJ2-1; len: 13; d_gene: TRBD2; v_gene: TRBV29-1; CDR3nt: TGCAGCGTTGCGGGAGGGCCCTACAATGAGCAGTTCTTC; CDR3aa: CSVAGGPYNEQFF
abundance: few; j_gene: TRBJ2-1; len: 17; d_gene: TRBD2; v_gene: TRBV4-1; CDR3nt: TGCGCCAGCAGCCATACCTTAGCGGGGGTGACCTACAATGAGCAGTTCTTC; CDR3aa: CASSHTLAGVTYNEQFF
abundance: NA; j_gene: TRBJ2-1; len: 13; d_gene: TRBD2; v_gene: TRBV20-1; CDR3nt: TGCAGTGCTAGAGTCCTAGCGGGAGAAGTGCAGTTCTTC; CDR3aa: CSARVLAGEVQFF
abundance: once; j_gene: TRBJ1-5; len: 16; d_gene: NA; v_gene: TRBV7-9; CDR3nt: TGTGCCAGCAGCTTTATGTCCCGGGGGGCTAATCAGCCCCAGCATTTT; CDR3aa: CASSFMSRGANQPQHF
abundance: NA; j_gene: TRBJ2-5; len: 16; d_gene: NA; v_gene: TRBV7-2; CDR3nt: TGTGCCAGCACCCACAAAGTAGGACTCCCTCATGAGACCCAGTACTTC; CDR3aa: CASTHKVGLPHETQYF
abundance: NA; j_gene: TRBJ2-3; len: 16; d_gene: TRBD2; v_gene: TRBV12-3/TRBV12-4; CDR3nt: TGTGCCAGCAGTCCTTGGGGCGGGGGGGCGGCAGATACGCAGTATTTT; CDR3aa: CASSPWGGGAADTQYF
abundance: NA; j_gene: TRBJ2-3; len: 15; d_gene: TRBD2; v_gene: TRBV11-3; CDR3nt: TGTGCCAGCAGCGTCAGACTAGCGGGACTAGATACGCAGTATTTT; CDR3aa: CASSVRLAGLDTQYF
abundance: few; j_gene: TRBJ2-7; len: 13; d_gene: NA; v_gene: TRBV5-1; CDR3nt: TGCGCCAGCAGCTTCGGGCCCCTCTACGAGCAGTACTTC; CDR3aa: CASSFGPLYEQYF
abundance: NA; j_gene: TRBJ1-2; len: 18; d_gene: NA; v_gene: TRBV9; CDR3nt: TGTGCCAGCAGCGCCGGAAACCCAATTCTAGGCGTTATGAGTGGCTACACCTTC; CDR3aa: CASSAGNPILGVMSGYTF
abundance: once; j_gene: TRBJ2-7; len: 15; d_gene: NA; v_gene: TRBV13; CDR3nt: TGTGCCAGCACCGCAGGGGGGACACAGTACTACGAGCAGTACTTC; CDR3aa: CASTAGGTQYYEQYF
abundance: few; j_gene: TRBJ1-2; len: 13; d_gene: NA; v_gene: TRBV6-5; CDR3nt: TGTGCCAGCAGTTACTCTCTGCGACGGGGCTACACCTTC; CDR3aa: CASSYSLRRGYTF
abundance: few; j_gene: TRBJ1-2; len: 14; d_gene: NA; v_gene: TRBV20-1; CDR3nt: TGCAGTGCTCGAAACGACGTCGGCCTCTATGGCTACACCTTC; CDR3aa: CSARNDVGLYGYTF
abundance: NA; j_gene: TRBJ2-1; len: 14; d_gene: NA; v_gene: TRBV30; CDR3nt: TGTGCCTGGGGAGACGGGAGTTACGGGAATGAGCAGTTCTTC; CDR3aa: CAWGDGSYGNEQFF
abundance: NA; j_gene: TRBJ2-1; len: 15; d_gene: TRBD1; v_gene: TRBV6-5; CDR3nt: TGTGCCAGCAGACCGGGACAGGGTCCCTACAATGAGCAGTTCTTC; CDR3aa: CASRPGQGPYNEQFF
abundance: NA; j_gene: TRBJ2-4; len: 15; d_gene: NA; v_gene: TRBV12-3/TRBV12-4; CDR3nt: TGTGCCAGCAGCCCAGGGGACTGGACCAAAAACATTCAGTACTTC; CDR3aa: CASSPGDWTKNIQYF
abundance: NA; j_gene: TRBJ2-1; len: 13; d_gene: TRBD2; v_gene: TRBV15; CDR3nt: TGTGCCACCCGTACTAGCGGGAGGCCAGGGCAGTTCTTC; CDR3aa: CATRTSGRPGQFF
abundance: NA; j_gene: TRBJ2-1; len: 13; d_gene: NA; v_gene: TRBV7-9; CDR3nt: TGTGCCAGCAGCTCGCCTCCCCGAAATGAGCAGTTCTTC; CDR3aa: CASSSPPRNEQFF
abundance: NA; j_gene: TRBJ2-5; len: 13; d_gene: NA; v_gene: TRBV20-1; CDR3nt: TGCAGTGCTAGGTCCGGACAAGGGGAGACCCAGTACTTC; CDR3aa: CSARSGQGETQYF
abundance: NA; j_gene: TRBJ2-3; len: 17; d_gene: TRBD2; v_gene: TRBV2; CDR3nt: TGTGCCAGCATGACTAGCGGGAGAAGTAAGTCCACAGATACGCAGTATTTT; CDR3aa: CASMTSGRSKSTDTQYF
abundance: few; j_gene: TRBJ1-2; len: 16; d_gene: NA; v_gene: TRBV11-2; CDR3nt: TGTGCCAGCAGCTTAGCCGCTAACAGGGAAGGGGGTGGCTACACCTTC; CDR3aa: CASSLAANREGGGYTF
abundance: few; j_gene: TRBJ2-5; len: 13; d_gene: TRBD2; v_gene: TRBV20-1; CDR3nt: TGCAGTGGGGAGCGGGGGGTATTGGAGACCCAGTACTTC; CDR3aa: CSGERGVLETQYF
abundance: few; j_gene: TRBJ2-3; len: 15; d_gene: NA; v_gene: TRBV15; CDR3nt: TGTGCCACCAGCAGATGGAGAAGGGCGGCAGATACGCAGTATTTT; CDR3aa: CATSRWRRAADTQYF
abundance: few; j_gene: TRBJ1-1; len: 14; d_gene: NA; v_gene: TRBV7-2; CDR3nt: TGTGCCAGCAGCTTAGCAGGGCTGGGCACTGAAGCTTTCTTT; CDR3aa: CASSLAGLGTEAFF
abundance: NA; j_gene: TRBJ2-7; len: 13; d_gene: NA; v_gene: TRBV27; CDR3nt: TGTGCCAGCAGTTACACAGATACCTACGAGCAGTACTTC; CDR3aa: CASSYTDTYEQYF
abundance: NA; j_gene: TRBJ1-2; len: 15; d_gene: NA; v_gene: TRBV6-5; CDR3nt: TGTGCCAGCAGCCACGGGGGCAGCCACCTCTATGGCTACACCTTC; CDR3aa: CASSHGGSHLYGYTF
abundance: NA; j_gene: TRBJ1-2; len: 15; d_gene: NA; v_gene: TRBV7-2; CDR3nt: TGTGCCAGCAGTAACGGGGGGGCCGGGGTCTATGGCTACACCTTC; CDR3aa: CASSNGGAGVYGYTF
abundance: NA; j_gene: TRBJ2-1; len: 15; d_gene: NA; v_gene: TRBV12-3/TRBV12-4; CDR3nt: TGTGCCAGCAGCCTAAGGAGAGGTCCCTACAATGAGCAGTTCTTC; CDR3aa: CASSLRRGPYNEQFF
abundance: NA; j_gene: TRBJ1-2; len: 14; d_gene: NA; v_gene: TRBV12-3/TRBV12-4; CDR3nt: TGTGCCAGCAGTTTAGCCGGACAAAGTCTCCGCTACACCTTC; CDR3aa: CASSLAGQSLRYTF
abundance: once; j_gene: TRBJ1-1; len: 14; d_gene: NA; v_gene: TRBV29-1; CDR3nt: TGCAGCGTTGACTTCCGACAGGAAAACACTGAAGCTTTCTTT; CDR3aa: CSVDFRQENTEAFF
abundance: NA; j_gene: TRBJ2-7; len: 16; d_gene: NA; v_gene: TRBV11-2; CDR3nt: TGTGCCAGCAGCCATAGGGCCCGCGGGATGGGGGACGAGCAGTACTTC; CDR3aa: CASSHRARGMGDEQYF
abundance: NA; j_gene: TRBJ2-1; len: 15; d_gene: TRBD2; v_gene: TRBV10-3; CDR3nt: TGTGCCATCAGTGAGTCGAGCGGGAGGTACAATGAGCAGTTCTTC; CDR3aa: CAISESSGRYNEQFF
abundance: NA; j_gene: TRBJ1-4; len: 13; d_gene: TRBD1; v_gene: TRBV29-1; CDR3nt: TGCAGCGTCAGCCGGACAGGGGGAGAAAAACTGTTTTTT; CDR3aa: CSVSRTGGEKLFF